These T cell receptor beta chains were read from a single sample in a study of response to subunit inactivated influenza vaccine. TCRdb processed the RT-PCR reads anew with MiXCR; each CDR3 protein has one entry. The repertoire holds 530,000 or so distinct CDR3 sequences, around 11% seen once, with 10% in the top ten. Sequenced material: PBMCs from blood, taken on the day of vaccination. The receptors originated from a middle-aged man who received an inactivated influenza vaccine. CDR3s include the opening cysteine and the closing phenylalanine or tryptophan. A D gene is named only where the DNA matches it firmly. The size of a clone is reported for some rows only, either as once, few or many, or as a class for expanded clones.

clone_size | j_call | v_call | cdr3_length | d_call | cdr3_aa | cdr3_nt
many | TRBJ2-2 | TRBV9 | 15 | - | CASSVAGSNTGELFF | TGTGCCAGCAGCGTAGCTGGTTCGAACACCGGGGAGCTGTTTTTT
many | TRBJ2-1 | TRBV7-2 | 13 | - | CASSLLRNNEQFF | TGTGCCAGCAGCTTATTGCGGAACAATGAGCAGTTCTTC
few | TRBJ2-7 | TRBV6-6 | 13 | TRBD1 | CASSYGTGGEQYF | TGTGCCAGCAGTTACGGGACAGGGGGTGAGCAGTACTTC
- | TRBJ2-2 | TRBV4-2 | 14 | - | CASSIMGSTGELFF | TGTGCCAGCAGCATCATGGGGTCCACCGGGGAGCTGTTTTTT
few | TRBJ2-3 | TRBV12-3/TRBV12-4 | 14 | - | CASSLVANADTQYF | TGTGCCAGCAGTTTAGTAGCGAACGCAGATACGCAGTATTTT
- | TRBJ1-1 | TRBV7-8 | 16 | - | CASSLALGFMNTEAFF | TGTGCCAGCAGCTTAGCGCTCGGCTTTATGAACACTGAAGCTTTCTTT
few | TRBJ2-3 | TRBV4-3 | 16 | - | CASSQEVIRSTDTQYF | TGCGCCAGCAGCCAAGAAGTTATTAGATCCACAGATACGCAGTATTTT
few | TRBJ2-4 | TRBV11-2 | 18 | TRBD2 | CASSLDGRQLIAKNIQYF | TGTGCCAGCAGCTTAGACGGGAGGCAGCTCATAGCCAAAAACATTCAGTACTTC
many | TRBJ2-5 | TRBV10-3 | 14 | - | CAISGGAGKETQYF | TGTGCCATCAGCGGGGGAGCGGGCAAGGAGACCCAGTACTTC
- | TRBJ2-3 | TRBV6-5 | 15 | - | CASSYSIGATDTQYF | TGTGCCAGCAGTTACTCGATCGGGGCCACAGATACGCAGTATTTT
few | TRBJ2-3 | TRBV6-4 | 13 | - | CASSVYYTDTQYF | TGTGCCAGCAGTGTCTACTACACAGATACGCAGTATTTT
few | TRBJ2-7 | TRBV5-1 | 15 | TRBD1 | CASSFRDRDPYEQYF | TGCGCCAGCAGCTTCCGGGACAGGGACCCCTACGAGCAGTACTTC
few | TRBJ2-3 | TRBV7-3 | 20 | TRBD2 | CASSLRPLTSGNTSTDTQYF | TGTGCCAGCAGCTTAAGGCCTCTGACTAGCGGGAATACTAGCACAGATACGCAGTATTTT
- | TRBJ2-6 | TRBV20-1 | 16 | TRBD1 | CSASGDRVSGANVLTF | TGCAGTGCTAGCGGGGACAGGGTCTCTGGGGCCAACGTCCTGACTTTC
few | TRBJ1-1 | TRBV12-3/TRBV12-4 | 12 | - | CASSGQYTEAFF | TGTGCCAGCAGCGGACAGTACACTGAAGCTTTCTTT
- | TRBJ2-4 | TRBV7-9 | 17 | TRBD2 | CASSLGSSGRGSDIQYF | TGTGCCAGCAGCTTAGGATCTAGCGGGAGGGGGTCCGACATTCAGTACTTC
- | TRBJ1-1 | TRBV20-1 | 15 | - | CSASLDQTMNTEAFF | TGCAGTGCTAGCCTAGATCAGACTATGAACACTGAAGCTTTCTTT
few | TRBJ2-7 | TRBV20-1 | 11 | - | CSAFLQGEQYF | TGCAGTGCTTTCCTACAGGGCGAGCAGTACTTC
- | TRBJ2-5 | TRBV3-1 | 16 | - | CASSSRGGDPREPQYF | TGTGCCAGCAGCTCGCGTGGCGGGGACCCCCGAGAGCCCCAGTACTTC
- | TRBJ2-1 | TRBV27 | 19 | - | CASSSYLTADGSSYNEQFF | TGTGCCAGCAGTTCCTACCTTACCGCCGACGGTAGCTCCTACAATGAGCAGTTCTTC
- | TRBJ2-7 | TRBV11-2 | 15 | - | CARSLGSGRVHEQYF | TGTGCCCGCAGCTTAGGGAGCGGCAGGGTCCACGAGCAGTACTTC
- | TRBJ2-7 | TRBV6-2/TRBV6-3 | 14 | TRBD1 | CATRSPGTGNEQYF | TGTGCCACCAGAAGTCCCGGGACAGGGAACGAGCAGTACTTC
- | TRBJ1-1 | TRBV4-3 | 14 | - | CASSRGLGVAEAFF | TGCGCCAGCAGCCGGGGACTGGGTGTGGCTGAAGCTTTCTTT
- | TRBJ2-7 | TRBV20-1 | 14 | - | CSARVPGLPYEQYF | TGCAGTGCTAGAGTTCCGGGGCTTCCCTACGAGCAGTACTTC
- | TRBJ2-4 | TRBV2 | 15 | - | CASNAPNLAKNIQYF | TGTGCCAGCAACGCCCCGAACCTAGCCAAAAACATTCAGTACTTC
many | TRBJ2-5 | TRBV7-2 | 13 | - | CAIRIGNQETQYF | TGTGCCATCCGTATAGGGAACCAAGAGACCCAGTACTTC
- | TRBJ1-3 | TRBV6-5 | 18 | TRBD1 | CASSYHRRGQGSGNTIYF | TGTGCCAGCAGTTACCATCGTCGAGGACAGGGTTCCGGAAACACCATATATTTT
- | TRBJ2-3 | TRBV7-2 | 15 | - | CASSLRGPYTDTQYF | TGTGCCAGCAGCTTAAGGGGACCCTACACAGATACGCAGTATTTT
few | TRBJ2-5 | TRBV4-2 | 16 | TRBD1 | CASSQAGQGTGETQYF | TGTGCCAGCAGCCAAGCGGGACAGGGAACCGGAGAGACCCAGTACTTC
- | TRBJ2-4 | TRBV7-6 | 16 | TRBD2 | CASSSIAGGPTDIQYF | TGTGCCAGCAGCTCGATAGCGGGAGGGCCTACGGACATTCAGTACTTC
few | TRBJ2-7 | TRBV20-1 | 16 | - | CSARKFGAELLYEQYF | TGCAGTGCTAGAAAGTTCGGGGCAGAATTACTTTACGAGCAGTACTTC
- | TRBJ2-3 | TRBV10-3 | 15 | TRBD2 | CAIRPGGGFTDTQYF | TGTGCCATCAGACCTGGGGGGGGGTTTACAGATACGCAGTATTTT
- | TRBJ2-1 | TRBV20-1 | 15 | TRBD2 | CSARAASGSYNEQFF | TGCAGTGCTAGAGCGGCTAGCGGGAGCTACAATGAGCAGTTCTTC
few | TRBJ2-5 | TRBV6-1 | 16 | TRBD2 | CASKKKASGGRETQYF | TGTGCCAGCAAGAAAAAAGCGAGCGGGGGGAGGGAGACCCAGTACTTC
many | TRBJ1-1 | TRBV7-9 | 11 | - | CAIKRGAEAFF | TGTGCCATCAAGAGGGGGGCTGAAGCTTTCTTT
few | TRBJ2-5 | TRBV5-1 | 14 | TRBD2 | CASRAGASVETQYF | TGCGCCAGCAGAGCGGGGGCCAGCGTGGAGACCCAGTACTTC
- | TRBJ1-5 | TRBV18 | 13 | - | CASSPGVNQPQHF | TGTGCCAGCTCACCAGGGGTGAATCAGCCCCAGCATTTT
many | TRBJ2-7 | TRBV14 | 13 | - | CASSQELSYEQYF | TGTGCCAGCAGCCAAGAACTTTCCTACGAGCAGTACTTC
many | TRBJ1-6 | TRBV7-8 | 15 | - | CASSFQTGDNSPLHF | TGTGCCAGCAGCTTTCAGACAGGAGATAATTCACCCCTCCACTTT
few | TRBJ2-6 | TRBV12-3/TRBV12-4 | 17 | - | CASSFSSGSSGANVLTF | TGTGCCAGCAGTTTCAGTTCAGGCAGCTCTGGGGCCAACGTCCTGACTTTC
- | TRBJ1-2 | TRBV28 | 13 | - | CATTRGAAYGYTF | TGTGCCACCACCCGAGGGGCTGCCTATGGCTACACCTTC
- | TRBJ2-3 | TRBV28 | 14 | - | CAIGGSGIGDTQYF | TGTGCTATCGGCGGGTCGGGCATCGGAGATACGCAGTATTTT
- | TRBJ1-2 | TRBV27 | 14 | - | CASSFTGPNYGYTF | TGTGCCAGCAGTTTTACAGGGCCTAACTATGGCTACACCTTC
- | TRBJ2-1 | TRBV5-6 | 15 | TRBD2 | CASSRAGLADNEQFF | TGTGCCAGCAGTCGGGCGGGACTAGCGGACAATGAGCAGTTCTTC
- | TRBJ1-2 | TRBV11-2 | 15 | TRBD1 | CASSPIRDSRYGYTF | TGTGCCAGCAGCCCAATCCGGGACAGTCGTTATGGCTACACCTTC
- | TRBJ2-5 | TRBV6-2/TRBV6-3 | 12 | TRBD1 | CASSHTGGTQYF | TGTGCCAGCAGTCATACAGGGGGCACCCAGTACTTC
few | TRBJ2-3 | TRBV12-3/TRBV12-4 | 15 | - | CASSSLARGTDTQYF | TGTGCCAGCAGTTCCCTCGCAAGGGGGACAGATACGCAGTATTTT
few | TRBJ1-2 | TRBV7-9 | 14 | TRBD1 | CASSLGDSYYGYTF | TGTGCCAGCAGCTTAGGGGACAGCTACTATGGCTACACCTTC
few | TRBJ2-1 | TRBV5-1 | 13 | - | CASSGAGTDEQFF | TGCGCCAGCAGCGGGGCGGGTACGGATGAGCAGTTCTTC
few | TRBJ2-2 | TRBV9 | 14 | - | CASSGIYGTGELFF | TGTGCCAGCAGCGGCATCTACGGCACCGGGGAGCTGTTTTTT
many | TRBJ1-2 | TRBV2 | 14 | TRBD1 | CASSEVAGGYGYTF | TGTGCCAGCAGTGAAGTTGCAGGGGGCTATGGCTACACCTTC
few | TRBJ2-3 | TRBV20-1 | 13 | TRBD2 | CSAQLAGVDTQYF | TGCAGTGCGCAACTAGCGGGAGTAGATACGCAGTATTTT
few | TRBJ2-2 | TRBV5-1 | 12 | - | CASRQYSGELFF | TGCGCCAGTAGACAGTATTCGGGGGAGCTGTTTTTT
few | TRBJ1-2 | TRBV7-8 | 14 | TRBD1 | CASSLSGTGAGYTF | TGTGCCAGCAGCTTAAGTGGGACAGGGGCAGGCTACACCTTC
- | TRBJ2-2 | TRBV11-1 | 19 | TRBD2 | CASTPSPFLAGSNTGELFF | TGTGCCAGCACCCCATCCCCCTTTCTAGCGGGATCGAACACCGGGGAGCTGTTTTTT